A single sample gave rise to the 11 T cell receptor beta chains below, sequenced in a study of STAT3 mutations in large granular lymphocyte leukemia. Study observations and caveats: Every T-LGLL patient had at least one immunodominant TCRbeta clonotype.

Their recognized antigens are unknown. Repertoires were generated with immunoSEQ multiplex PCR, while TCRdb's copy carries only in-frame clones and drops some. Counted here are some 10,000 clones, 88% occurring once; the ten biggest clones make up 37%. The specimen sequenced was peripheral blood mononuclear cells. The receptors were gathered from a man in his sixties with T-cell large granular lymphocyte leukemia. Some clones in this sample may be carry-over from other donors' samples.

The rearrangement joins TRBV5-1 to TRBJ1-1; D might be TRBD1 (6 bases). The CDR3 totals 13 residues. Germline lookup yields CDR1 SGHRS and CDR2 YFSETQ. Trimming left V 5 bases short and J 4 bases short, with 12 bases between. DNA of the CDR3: TGCGCCAGCAGGACGAGGGGGAGCACTGAAGCTTTCTTT. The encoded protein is CASRTRGSTEAFF.

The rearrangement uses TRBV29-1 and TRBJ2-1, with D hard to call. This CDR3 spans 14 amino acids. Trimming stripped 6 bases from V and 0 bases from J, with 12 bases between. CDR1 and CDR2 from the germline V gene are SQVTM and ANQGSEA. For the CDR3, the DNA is TGCAGCGTGGCCCCCCGAGGCTCCTACAATGAGCAGTTCTTC. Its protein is CSVAPRGSYNEQFF.

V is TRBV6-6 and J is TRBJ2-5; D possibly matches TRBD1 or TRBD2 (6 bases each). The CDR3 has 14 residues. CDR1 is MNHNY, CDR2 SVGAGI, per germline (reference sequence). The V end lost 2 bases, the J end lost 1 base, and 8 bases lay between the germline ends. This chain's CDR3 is CASSYGGPQETQYF. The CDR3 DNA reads TGTGCCAGCAGTTACGGGGGGCCCCAAGAGACCCAGTACTTC.

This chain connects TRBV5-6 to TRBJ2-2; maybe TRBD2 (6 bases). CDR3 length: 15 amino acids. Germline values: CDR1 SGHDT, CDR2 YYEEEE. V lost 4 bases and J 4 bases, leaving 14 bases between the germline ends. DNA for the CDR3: TGTGCCAGCAGCCGCCGGGGGTCGGGCACCGGGGAGCTGTTTTTT. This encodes CASSRRGSGTGELFF.

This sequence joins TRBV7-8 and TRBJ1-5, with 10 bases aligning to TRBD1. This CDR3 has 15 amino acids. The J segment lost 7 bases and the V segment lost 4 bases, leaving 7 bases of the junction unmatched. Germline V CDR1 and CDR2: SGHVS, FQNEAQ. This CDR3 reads CASSSADRGPQPQHF. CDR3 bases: TGTGCCAGCAGCTCCGCTGACAGGGGGCCCCAGCCCCAGCATTTT.

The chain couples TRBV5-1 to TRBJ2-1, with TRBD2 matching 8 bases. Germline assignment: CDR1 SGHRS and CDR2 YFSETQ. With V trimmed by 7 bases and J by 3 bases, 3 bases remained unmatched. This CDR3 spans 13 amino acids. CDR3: CASGLAGYNEQFF. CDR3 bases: TGCGCCAGCGGCCTAGCGGGCTACAATGAGCAGTTCTTC.

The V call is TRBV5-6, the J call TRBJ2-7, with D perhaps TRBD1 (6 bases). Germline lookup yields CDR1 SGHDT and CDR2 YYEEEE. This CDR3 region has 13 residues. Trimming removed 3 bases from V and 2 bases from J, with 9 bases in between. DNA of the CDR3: TGTGCCAGCAGCTCGACAGGTACCTACGAGCAGTACTTC. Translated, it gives CASSSTGTYEQYF. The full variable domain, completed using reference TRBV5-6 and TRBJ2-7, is DAGVTQSPTHLIKTRGQQVTLRCSPKSGHDTVSWYQQALGQGPQFIFQYYEEEERQRGNFPDRFSGHQFPNYSSELNVNALLLGDSALYLCASSSTGTYEQYFGPGTRLTVT.

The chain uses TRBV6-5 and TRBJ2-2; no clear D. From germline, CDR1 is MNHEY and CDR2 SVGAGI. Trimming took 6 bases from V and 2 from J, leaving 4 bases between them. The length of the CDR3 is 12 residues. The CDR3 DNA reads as TGTGCCAGCAGATTAAACACCGGGGAGCTGTTTTTT. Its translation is CASRLNTGELFF.

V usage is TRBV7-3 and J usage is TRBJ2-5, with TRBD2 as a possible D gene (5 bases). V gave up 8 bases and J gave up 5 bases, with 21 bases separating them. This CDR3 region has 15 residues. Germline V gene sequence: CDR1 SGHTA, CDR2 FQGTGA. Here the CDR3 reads CASGSSGSRRETQYF. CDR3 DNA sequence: TGTGCCAGCGGATCCTCGGGGTCGCGGCGGGAGACCCAGTACTTC.

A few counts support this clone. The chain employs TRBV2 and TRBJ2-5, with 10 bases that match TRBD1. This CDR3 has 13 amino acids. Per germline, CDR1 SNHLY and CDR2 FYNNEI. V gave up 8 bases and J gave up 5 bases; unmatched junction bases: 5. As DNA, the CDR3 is TGTGCCAGCCTAGGACAGGGGGGGGAGACCCAGTACTTC. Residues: CASLGQGGETQYF.

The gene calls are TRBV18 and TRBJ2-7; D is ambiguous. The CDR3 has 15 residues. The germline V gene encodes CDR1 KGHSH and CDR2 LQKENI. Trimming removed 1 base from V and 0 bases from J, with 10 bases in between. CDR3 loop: CASSPRRVNSYEQYF. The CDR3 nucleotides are TGTGCCAGCTCACCACGTCGCGTGAACTCCTACGAGCAGTACTTC. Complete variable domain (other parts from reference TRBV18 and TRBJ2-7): NAGVMQNPRHLVRRRGQEARLRCSPMKGHSHVYWYRQLPEEGLKFMVYLQKENIIDESGMPKERFSAEFPKEGPSILRIQQVVRGDSAAYFCASSPRRVNSYEQYFGPGTRLTVT.